This T cell receptor (beta chain) was documented in a study of early T cells in non-severe SARS-CoV-2 infection. V lost 5 bases and J lost 8; bases outside the gene matches: 3. The CDR3 runs 15 residues. Unique molecular identifiers were added to individual cDNA molecules. MiXCR, applied by TCRdb to the 5' RACE reads, yields one record per CDR3 protein. The sample includes about 61,000 distinct CDR3 sequences, around 13% seen only once; the top ten take more than 0.9%. V gene TRBV12-3 or TRBV12-4 combines with J gene TRBJ2-1; the match to TRBD2 covers 16 bases. Sequencing was performed on whole blood, taken at baseline. This sequence originates from an adult who was a healthcare worker with PCR-confirmed SARS-CoV-2 infection or an uninfected control (not recorded which). The donor label of this sample is uncertain. The CDR3 here is CASSGTSGGADEQFF. Here the CDR3 DNA reads TGTGCCAGCAGTGGGACTAGCGGGGGGGCGGATGAGCAGTTCTTC.